This record covers a single T cell receptor (beta chain). Its antigen has not been determined. Base qualities are not at hand, and no much larger clone is one base apart. The source of the sample is a study of blood T cells in healthy people across ages (dated by TCRdb to the mid-2010s). Regarding the study in general: In model experiments, template switching captured about one uniquely barcoded TCR beta cDNA molecule for every two T cells. To track age-related changes in TCR beta repertoire diversity, the study relied on deep sequencing normalized with unique cDNA molecular identifiers. Donors were grouped into four age groups: young (average roughly 17 years), middle-aged (less than 40), aged (about 60) and long-lived (roughly 80). To avoid experimental bias, donors of different ages were randomly spread across the sequencing lanes. For two donors (one aged 18 to 30 and one aged 80 or older), the study analyzed two additional independent replicas of 1 million unique cDNA reads from the same blood draw. General findings and caveats noted by the study authors: Conclusive comparison of naive and antigen-experienced compartments was prevented by the profiling of bulk unsorted PBMCs. Observed TCR beta diversity per million T cells fell roughly linearly with age, and a significant reduction was already apparent by age around 36. Estimates of total diversity based on one million sequenced T cells were considered lower bounds and underestimates. Because donor CMV infection status was unknown, age-related changes in expanded clonotypes were potentially confounded. A strong correlation was found between observed TCR beta diversity and the percentage of naive T cells measured by flow cytometry. Compared with the aged group, the long-lived group had more naive CD4+ T cells, fewer expanded clones and increased TCR diversity, suggesting age selection.

Receptor amplification or capture employed 5' RACE. The instrument was an Illumina HiSeq 2500. The second PCR ran for roughly 6 to 11 cycles and used a J-beta primer mix along with a sample-barcoded 5' primer. A unique molecular identifier was introduced onto each TCR beta cDNA molecule by a template-switch 5' adaptor carrying 12 random nucleotides. Each sample yielded at least 2.5 million CDR3-containing paired-end reads. The Mint cDNA synthesis kit, primed by a TRBC-specific oligonucleotide, was used to synthesize first-strand cDNA from all RNA. Following uracil-DNA glycosylase treatment, all cDNA underwent a first 18-cycle PCR with the universal primers M1SS and BC2_uni_R. The authors' pipeline ran thus. Normalization of each sample was performed by random selection of 1 million high-quality reads, each carrying a distinct molecular identifier. Instead of being binned into consensus sequences, reads with shared molecular identifiers were discarded. MiTCR, run with a Q25 quality threshold and the strictest error-elimination algorithm, handled CDR3 identification, clonotype clustering and error correction. A nonparametric unseen species model with Euler transformation was used to estimate a lower bound on total TCR beta diversity. The public reads were quality trimmed at Q25 with fastp and then assembled into clones with MiXCR by TCRdb, keeping productive beta chains. Rows matching on CDR3 protein sequence are summarized as one entry with the most common DNA and genes. TCRdb's processing, not the study's, gives the V and J calls here. This sample lists hundreds of thousands of distinct CDR3 sequences; about 20% were detected once. Roughly a fifth of the sample is held by the ten biggest clonotypes.

Systemically healthy Caucasian individuals from Russia, 35 to 50 in total and aged about 6 to 95 years, were included as donors. Around 10 milliliters of peripheral blood were drawn from each donor into EDTA-treated Vacutainer tubes. PBMCs were isolated by Ficoll-Paque density-gradient centrifugation, with at least 6 million obtained per sample. Trizol reagent was used to extract total RNA from the PBMCs, yielding at least 5.5 micrograms per sample. For every donor, flow cytometry on a PBMC aliquot measured the percentage of naive CD45RAhigh/CD27high T cells. The TCR comes from a man between 65 and 80 years old in good health. Sequenced input: blood.

The nucleotides read TGCGCCAGCAGCGATGAGGGCTTACAGCAGTTCTTC. The translation is CASSDEGLQQFF. The receptor chain draws on TRBV10-1 and TRBJ2-5; TRBD2 is possibly the D segment (5 matching bases). The J call is in doubt because the DNA end fits TRBJ2-1 better. Reading from cysteine to phenylalanine, the CDR3 counts 12 amino acids. Just CDR3 DNA is preserved here, 36 bases in frame from base 1. Looking up the germline V gene (reference sequence) yields CDR1 WNHNN and CDR2 SYGVQD.